This record covers a single T cell receptor beta chain. TCRdb re-called the PCR reads through MiXCR, storing one row per CDR3 protein. The sample consists of about 14,000 distinct CDR3 sequences, roughly 44% of them appearing once. This entry comes from a study of tumor-infiltrating lymphocytes in oesophageal squamous cell carcinoma. The CDR3 has 14 residues. After removal of 3 bases from V and 3 bases from J, the junction contained 2 bases not matched to a gene. Sample: blood. The clonotype originates from a male donor with esophageal squamous cell carcinoma. The chain couples TRBV12-3 or TRBV12-4 to TRBJ2-5; the match to TRBD1 covers 9 bases. CDR3 residues: CASSLWDREETQYF. The CDR3 DNA reads as TGTGCCAGCAGTTTGTGGGACAGGGAAGAGACCCAGTACTTC.